This entry lists 10 T cell receptor beta chains sequenced from one sample in a study of blood T cells in healthy people across ages. Combining a sample-barcoded 5' primer with a J-beta primer mix, a second PCR ran for roughly 7 to 12 cycles. TCRdb used MiXCR to reprocess the 5' RACE reads, holding one entry per CDR3 protein. Here the sample spans about 830,000 distinct CDR3 sequences, 62% being singletons. The sample was blood. The source of these receptors is a man aged 25-45 years in good health.

This sequence joins TRBV4-3 and TRBJ2-3; 11 bases are shared with TRBD2. In germline, CDR1 is LGHNA, CDR2 YSLEER. Trimming at V came to 0 bases and at J to 5 bases, leaving 7 bases not matched to a gene. CDR3 size: 17 residues. CDR3 sequence: CASSQDRVAGGRDTQYF. For the CDR3, the DNA is TGCGCCAGCAGCCAAGATCGGGTAGCGGGGGGGAGAGATACGCAGTATTTT.

The V call is TRBV27, the J call TRBJ2-5; D possibly matches TRBD1 or TRBD2 (6 bases each). CDR1 and CDR2 from the germline V gene are MNHEY and SMNVEV (reference sequence). CDR3 length: 15 amino acids. V was pared by 0 bases and J by 5 bases, with 13 bases between. CDR3: CASSLSRTGRETQYF. Here the CDR3 DNA reads TGTGCCAGCAGTTTATCGAGAACAGGGAGGGAGACCCAGTACTTC.

This chain connects TRBV20-1 to TRBJ1-2, with D possibly matching TRBD1 (5 bases). The CDR3 runs to 13 residues. Germline CDR1 reads DFQATT; CDR2 reads SNEGSKA (reference sequence). V was pared by 6 bases and J by 0 bases, with 11 bases between. CDR3 region: CSADTGANYGYTF. The CDR3 region has the DNA TGCAGTGCGGACACGGGGGCTAACTATGGCTACACCTTC.

The chain joins TRBV5-6 to TRBJ1-1; D call uncertain. This CDR3 has 13 residues. The germline V and J ends were trimmed by 1 base and 7 bases, with 11 bases remaining between them. Germline CDR1 is SGHDT and CDR2 is YYEEEE. This CDR3 is CASSLSPGREAFF. As DNA, the CDR3 is TGTGCCAGCAGCTTGAGTCCGGGTCGTGAAGCTTTCTTT.

The rearrangement uses TRBV7-2 and TRBJ2-7, with a weak D call TRBD1 (6 bases). Germline V lookup: CDR1 SGHTA, CDR2 FQGNSA. The CDR3 totals 15 residues. V lost 0 bases, J lost 0 bases, and 9 bases lay in between. The CDR3 region is CASSLADRFSYEQYF. CDR3 bases: TGTGCCAGCAGCTTAGCCGACAGGTTCTCCTACGAGCAGTACTTC.

The V and J genes are TRBV29-1 and TRBJ2-1, with 7 bases aligning to TRBD2. Unmatched junction bases numbered 6, after V lost 1 base and J lost 12 bases. The CDR3 loop spans 12 amino acids. Per germline, CDR1 SQVTM and CDR2 ANQGSEA. The CDR3 here is CSVEAPSGGQFF. CDR3 sequence (DNA): TGCAGCGTTGAAGCTCCCTCGGGGGGGCAGTTCTTC.

V and J are TRBV28 and TRBJ1-5, with 7 positions matching TRBD1. The CDR3 contains 15 residues. Trimming removed 3 bases from V and 2 bases from J; junction bases left unmatched: 4. In germline, CDR1 is MDHEN, CDR2 SYDVKM. CDR3 coding DNA: TGTGCCAGCAGTTTCGCAGGGGGAGGCAATCAGCCCCAGCATTTT. Amino acids: CASSFAGGGNQPQHF.

V and J are TRBV7-9 and TRBJ2-6; tentatively, D is TRBD1 (6 bases). The CDR3 is 16 amino acids. V lost 6 bases and J 0 bases, leaving 12 bases between the germline ends. CDR1 is SEHNR, CDR2 FQNEAQ, per germline (reference sequence). The CDR3 loop reads CASRRQGFSGANVLTF. The CDR3 nucleotides are TGTGCCAGCAGACGCCAGGGGTTCTCTGGGGCCAACGTCCTGACTTTC.

The chain couples TRBV11-3 to TRBJ2-4; D is uncertain. The J call may be faulty, since TRBJ2-7 better matches the DNA end. The CDR3 runs 15 residues. The germline gives CDR1 SGHNT, CDR2 YENEEA. CDR3 protein: CASSLANGPSYEQYF. In DNA, the CDR3 is TGTGCCAGCAGCTTAGCCAATGGACCGTCCTACGAGCAGTACTTC.

The chain joins TRBV4-3 to TRBJ2-1, with D possibly matching TRBD2 (6 bases). Trimming took 1 base from V and 3 from J, leaving 19 bases between them. The CDR3 sequence is 18 residues long. From germline, CDR1 is LGHNA and CDR2 YSLEER. The DNA of the CDR3 is TGCGCCAGCAGCCAAGGGGCTGCACACCGGGGGAACTACAATGAGCAGTTCTTC. As protein: CASSQGAAHRGNYNEQFF.